This TCR beta chain was documented in a study of OX40 agonist ivuxolimab in advanced cancers. Across the whole study: The study gave patients intravenous ivuxolimab at 0.01 to 10 mg/kg every 2 weeks.

Autoimmune disease history or systemic immunosuppression excluded patients. Profiled with immunoSEQ multiplex PCR; TCRdb holds only in-frame clones, not every one. Here the sample spans over 75,000 clones, 90% to 95% being singletons. The germline V and J ends were trimmed by 8 bases and 6 bases, with 7 bases remaining between them. Germline assignment: CDR1 GTSNPN and CDR2 SVGIG (reference sequence). This CDR3 is 10 amino acids long. This chain connects TRBV30 to TRBJ1-4; tentatively, D is TRBD1 (5 bases). Material: CD4+ or CD8+ T cells sorted from blood, obtained in a trial of the OX40 agonist ivuxolimab. The sequence was collected from an adult with an advanced solid tumor such as melanoma, head and neck, liver or kidney cancer. The DNA for the CDR3 is TGTGCCGGGGGTGATGAAAAACTGTTTTTT. Protein sequence: CAGGDEKLFF.